The source of this TCR beta chain is a study of OX40 agonist ivuxolimab in advanced cancers. Study summary: Intravenous ivuxolimab was administered to patients every 2 weeks at 0.01 to 10 mg/kg. Study-level findings and limits: CD4+ and CD8+ blood T cells expanded clonally by week 6 at 0.1 to 3.0 mg/kg. Expanded clones were, on average, more numerous among CD8+ T cells than CD4+.

This table comes from immunoSEQ multiplex PCR, and its TCRdb copy is limited to in-frame clones, with some not included. The repertoire includes about 68,000 clones, around nine tenths of them detected once, and around 2.1% sits in the top ten. Regarding this clone: What it binds is unknown.

Trimming removed 4 bases from V and 8 bases from J; junction bases left unmatched: 16. Germline CDR1 LNHDA, CDR2 SQIVND (reference sequence). The CDR3 sequence is 16 residues long. Systemic immunosuppression or a history of autoimmune disease excluded patients. The sample was CD4+ or CD8+ T cells sorted from blood, taken in a trial of the OX40 agonist ivuxolimab. The clonotype was recovered from an adult with an advanced solid tumor such as melanoma, head and neck, liver or kidney cancer. This rearrangement joins TRBV19 to TRBJ1-2; 7 nucleotides line up with TRBD1. CDR3 bases: TGTGCCAGTAGTAAGCGGGGCCAGGAGGGGGCCCGAGGCTACACCTTC. It encodes CASSKRGQEGARGYTF.